This note documents a single TCR beta chain sequence. What it recognizes is unknown. This entry comes from a study of T cell responses to AZD1222 COVID-19 vaccine. Study results and limitations: Recipients of AZD1222 seropositive at baseline numbered only 6 or 7. Females outnumbered males among donors, who were mostly white British; clonal diversity was possibly underestimated.

Profiling relied on immunoSEQ multiplex PCR, and the TCRdb table lists in-frame clones only, not all of them. Here the sample spans some 94,000 clones, roughly nine tenths being singletons. The V end was cut by 2 bases, the J end by 7 bases, with 5 bases between. The CDR3 runs to 11 residues. Specimen: peripheral blood, collected 28 days after the second AZD1222 dose. This TCR was recovered from an adult who received the AZD1222 COVID-19 vaccine. This sequence joins TRBV12-3 or TRBV12-4 and TRBJ1-2; D remains unclear. CDR3 coding DNA: TGTGCCAGCAGTTTATCGGCTGGCTACACCTTC. Translating it yields CASSLSAGYTF.